These T cell receptor beta chains were read from a single sample in a study of T cell responses to AZD1222 COVID-19 vaccine. Assay: immunoSEQ multiplex PCR; the TCRdb copy retains only in-frame clones and omits some. The sample includes 140,000 to 150,000 clones, about 92% seen only once; the top ten take around 3.3%. The material sequenced was peripheral blood, taken 28 days after the second AZD1222 dose. The source is an adult who received the AZD1222 COVID-19 vaccine. Both conserved end residues are trimmed from each CDR3. A D gene is named only where the DNA matches it firmly. Size values are once, few and many counts, or a class for expanded clones, and some rows have none.

V gene	clone size	D gene	CDR3 protein
TRBV7-8	.	.	ASSSDGANTYNEQF
TRBV27	medium-sized	.	ASSRPGTVGYEQY
TRBV27	.	.	ASSPGAAWTGELF
TRBV11-2	.	TRBD2	ASSLLAVSYEQY
TRBV4-1	.	TRBD2	ASSQEHSGRSPRYEQY
TRBV5-4	.	TRBD1	ASSLGPGGRDTGELF
TRBV12-3/TRBV12-4	.	.	ASSLPTGETQY
TRBV27	.	TRBD2	ASSSPGLGDYEQY
TRBV6-5	.	TRBD1	ASKGTAPSSEAF
TRBV19	.	TRBD1	ASKGQGVGGEAF
TRBV15	.	.	ATSRKGNYGYT
TRBV7-8	.	.	ASSLEFGNTIY
TRBV10-1	.	.	ASSEDGASYNEQF
TRBV18	.	TRBD1	ASSPYLTGGTEAF
TRBV9	.	.	ASSRQGSADYGYT
TRBV4-1	.	.	ASSQSGVTQETQY
TRBV30	.	.	AWMGARRTEAF
TRBV4-3	.	.	ASSQGQGSLSEKLF
TRBV28	.	.	ASSLGGREQY
TRBV29-1	once	.	SASWGGEPQH
TRBV7-2	.	.	ASTLVGGNTIY
TRBV7-2	.	.	ASSLAEGAAPYEQY
TRBV30	.	TRBD1	AWGDRGNTEAF
TRBV15	.	TRBD2	ATSRVASGRAGELF
TRBV6-2/TRBV6-3	.	TRBD1	ASSRQGARHGYT
TRBV4-3	.	.	ASSQDIGGYMNTEAF
TRBV24-1	.	TRBD1	ATSDGTAQQPQH
TRBV14	.	TRBD2	ASSQVASGGNEQF
TRBV6-2/TRBV6-3	.	.	ASSYSPTNYGYT
TRBV5-4	.	TRBD2	ASSLEAGPYNEQF
TRBV7-2	.	TRBD1	ASSPRGPDSYEQY
TRBV20-1	.	.	SAMGPRGYT
TRBV7-2	.	.	ASNKGGWNTEAF
TRBV11-2	.	.	ASSPLTGRRSYEQY
TRBV11-2	.	TRBD1	ASSFGQGAGETQY
TRBV6-2/TRBV6-3	.	TRBD1	ASSGRTGRITDTQY
TRBV5-1	.	.	ASSFMGSLGNEQF
TRBV15	.	.	ATSRGGGGTEAF
TRBV6-5	.	.	ASSPLGGTQY
TRBV4-3	.	.	ASSQDRTGNQPQH
TRBV5-6	.	TRBD2	ASSLELAVRDEQY
TRBV18	.	.	ASSPPNLARERPQH
TRBV16	.	.	ASSQLSVNTEAF
TRBV5-1	.	.	ASSLSRGSGYT
TRBV25-1	.	.	ASNGGQGPLQGETQY
TRBV7-2	.	.	ASSLAWGSNTGELF
TRBV20-1	once	.	SEQAPYGYT
TRBV19	.	.	ASRDPPQGYTEAF
TRBV18	.	TRBD1	ASSNDRAGTDTQY
TRBV10-3	.	.	AISERSRNYGYT
TRBV4-3	.	TRBD2	ASSQGIAGEPDTQY
TRBV14	.	.	ASSRQGGGQPQH
TRBV10-2	.	.	ASSESEGRGVAEAF
TRBV3-1/TRBV3-2	.	.	ASSQVGGRTEAF
TRBV6-6	.	.	ASRRDSNQPQH
TRBV4-3	.	TRBD2	ASSLRTSGYNEQF